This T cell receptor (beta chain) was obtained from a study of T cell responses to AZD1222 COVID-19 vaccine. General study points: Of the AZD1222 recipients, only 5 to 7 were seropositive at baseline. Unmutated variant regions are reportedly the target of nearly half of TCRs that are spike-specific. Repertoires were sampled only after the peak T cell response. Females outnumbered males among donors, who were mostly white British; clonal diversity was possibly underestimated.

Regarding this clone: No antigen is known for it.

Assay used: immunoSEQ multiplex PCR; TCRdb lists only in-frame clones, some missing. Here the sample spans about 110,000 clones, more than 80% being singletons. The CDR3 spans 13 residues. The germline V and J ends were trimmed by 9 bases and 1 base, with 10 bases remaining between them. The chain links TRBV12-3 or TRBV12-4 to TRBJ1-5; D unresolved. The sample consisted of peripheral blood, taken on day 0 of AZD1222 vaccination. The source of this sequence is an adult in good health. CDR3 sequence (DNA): TGTGCCAGTGGCAGGTCGAGCAATCAGCCCCAGCATTTT. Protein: CASGRSSNQPQHF.